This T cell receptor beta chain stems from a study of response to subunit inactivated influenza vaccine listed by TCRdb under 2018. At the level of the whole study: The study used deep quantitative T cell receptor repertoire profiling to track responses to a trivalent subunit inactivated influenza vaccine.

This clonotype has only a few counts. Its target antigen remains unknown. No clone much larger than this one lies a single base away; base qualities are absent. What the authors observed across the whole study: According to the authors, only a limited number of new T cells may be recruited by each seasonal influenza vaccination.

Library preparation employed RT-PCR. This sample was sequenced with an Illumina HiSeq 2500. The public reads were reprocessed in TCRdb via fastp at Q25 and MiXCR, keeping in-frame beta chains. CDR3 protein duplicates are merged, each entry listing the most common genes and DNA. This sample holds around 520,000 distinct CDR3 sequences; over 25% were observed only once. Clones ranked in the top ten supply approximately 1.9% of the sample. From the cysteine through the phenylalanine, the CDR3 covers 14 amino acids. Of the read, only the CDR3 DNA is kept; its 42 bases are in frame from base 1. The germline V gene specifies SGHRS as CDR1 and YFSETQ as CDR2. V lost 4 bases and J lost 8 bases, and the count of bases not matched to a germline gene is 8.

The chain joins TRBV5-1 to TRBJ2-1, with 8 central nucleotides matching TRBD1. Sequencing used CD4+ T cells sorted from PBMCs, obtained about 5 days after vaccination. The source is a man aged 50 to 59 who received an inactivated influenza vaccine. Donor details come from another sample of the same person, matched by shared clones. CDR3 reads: CASSPGTGHDEQFF. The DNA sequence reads TGCGCCAGCAGCCCCGGGACAGGTCACGATGAGCAGTTCTTC.